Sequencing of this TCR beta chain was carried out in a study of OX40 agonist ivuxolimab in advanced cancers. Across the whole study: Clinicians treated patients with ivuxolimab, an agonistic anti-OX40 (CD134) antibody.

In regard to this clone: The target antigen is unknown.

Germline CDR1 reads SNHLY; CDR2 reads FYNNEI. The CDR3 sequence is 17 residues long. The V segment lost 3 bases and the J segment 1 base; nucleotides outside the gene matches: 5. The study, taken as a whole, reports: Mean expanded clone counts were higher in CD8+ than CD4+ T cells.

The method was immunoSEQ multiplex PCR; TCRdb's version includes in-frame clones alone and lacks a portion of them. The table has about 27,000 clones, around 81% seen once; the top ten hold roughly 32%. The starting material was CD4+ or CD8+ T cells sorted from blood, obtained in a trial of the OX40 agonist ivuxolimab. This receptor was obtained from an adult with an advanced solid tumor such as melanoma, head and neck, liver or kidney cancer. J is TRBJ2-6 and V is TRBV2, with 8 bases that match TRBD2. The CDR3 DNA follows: TGTGCCAGCAGTGATCGGGGGGGCGCTTCTGGGGCCAACGTCCTGACTTTC. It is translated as CASSDRGGASGANVLTF.